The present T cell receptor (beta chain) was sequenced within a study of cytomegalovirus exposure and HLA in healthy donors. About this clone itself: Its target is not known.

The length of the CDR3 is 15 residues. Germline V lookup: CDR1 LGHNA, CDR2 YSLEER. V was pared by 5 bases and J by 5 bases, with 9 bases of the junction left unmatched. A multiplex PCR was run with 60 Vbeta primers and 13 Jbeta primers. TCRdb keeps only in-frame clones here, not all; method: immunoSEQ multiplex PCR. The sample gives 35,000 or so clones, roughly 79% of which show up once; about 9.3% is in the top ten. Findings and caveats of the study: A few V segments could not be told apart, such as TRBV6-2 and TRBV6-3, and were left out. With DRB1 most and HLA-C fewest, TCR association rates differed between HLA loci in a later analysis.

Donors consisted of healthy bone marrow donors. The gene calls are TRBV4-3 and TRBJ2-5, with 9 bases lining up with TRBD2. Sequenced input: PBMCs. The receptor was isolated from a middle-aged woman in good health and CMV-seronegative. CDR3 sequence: CASSKRGAGGETQYF. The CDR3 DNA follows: TGCGCCAGCAGCAAGCGGGGGGCCGGGGGGGAGACCCAGTACTTC.